The present entry profiles one TCR beta chain with its context. The antigen is undetermined. The data were taken from a study of OX40 agonist ivuxolimab in advanced cancers. Study-level background: There were three patients with partial responses, one having hepatocellular carcinoma and two cutaneous melanoma. The study, taken as a whole, reports: Circulating CD4+ and CD8+ T cells showed clonal expansion by week 6 at 0.1 to 3.0 mg/kg.

The CDR3 contains 14 residues. Germline V lookup: CDR1 MNHNS, CDR2 SASEGT. Trimming cost V 8 bases and J 7 bases; bases outside gene matches: 11. The table came from immunoSEQ multiplex PCR; TCRdb's copy has only in-frame clones and leaves some out. The data show about 45,000 clones, about 90% seen once. This chain uses TRBV6-1 with TRBJ1-5; TRBD1 matches at 7 bases. The specimen was CD4+ or CD8+ T cells sorted from blood, collected in a trial of the OX40 agonist ivuxolimab. This receptor was obtained from an adult with an advanced solid tumor such as melanoma, head and neck, liver or kidney cancer. The CDR3 DNA reads TGTGCCAGCGCTAAAGGGGGCGCTGGGCAGCCCCAGCATTTT. It translates to CASAKGGAGQPQHF.